These T cell receptor beta chains were read from a single sample in a study of blood T cell repertoires in COVID-19. Assay used: immunoSEQ multiplex PCR; TCRdb lists only in-frame clones, some missing. The sample contains about 42,000 clones, almost 90% of which appear only once. Material: peripheral blood. The receptors were sampled from a man aged 45-60 years with active COVID-19. The CDR3 runs from the conserved cysteine through the conserved F or W. Each record gives: V gene, D gene, clone size, J gene, CDR3 DNA, CDR3 protein. D genes are given only for firm matches. Part of the rows lack a size; the others show once, few, many or a class for expanded clones.

v_call: TRBV28
d_call: NA
clone_size: once
j_call: TRBJ1-1
cdr3_nt: TGTGCCAGCAGTTCCCGACAGAGCTCGACGAACACTGAAGCTTTCTTT
cdr3_aa: CASSSRQSSTNTEAFF

v_call: TRBV6-5
d_call: NA
clone_size: few
j_call: TRBJ2-3
cdr3_nt: TGTGCCAGCAGGACTAGAGATCCGCAGTATTTT
cdr3_aa: CASRTRDPQYF

v_call: TRBV2
d_call: TRBD1
clone_size: NA
j_call: TRBJ1-2
cdr3_nt: TGTGCCAGCAGTGATAGGGGGCGTTACGGGACCGGGGATGGCTACACCTTC
cdr3_aa: CASSDRGRYGTGDGYTF

v_call: TRBV30
d_call: TRBD1
clone_size: NA
j_call: TRBJ1-5
cdr3_nt: TGTGCCTGGAGTGTGGGACAGGGGTATCAGCCCCAGCATTTT
cdr3_aa: CAWSVGQGYQPQHF

v_call: TRBV18
d_call: TRBD2
clone_size: once
j_call: TRBJ2-2
cdr3_nt: TGTGCCAGCTCACAAGTAGCGGGGGACACCGGGGAGCTGTTTTTT
cdr3_aa: CASSQVAGDTGELFF

v_call: TRBV6-5
d_call: NA
clone_size: NA
j_call: TRBJ1-1
cdr3_nt: TGTGCCAGCAGGCTACAACAGGGACCAGCTTTCTTT
cdr3_aa: CASRLQQGPAFF

v_call: TRBV30
d_call: NA
clone_size: once
j_call: TRBJ1-6
cdr3_nt: TGTGCCTGGAGTCTCCGGGAGCGATCACCCCTCCACTTT
cdr3_aa: CAWSLRERSPLHF

v_call: TRBV12-3/TRBV12-4
d_call: TRBD1
clone_size: NA
j_call: TRBJ1-2
cdr3_nt: TGTGCCAGCAGAACACAGGGGGCGGATGGCTACACCTTC
cdr3_aa: CASRTQGADGYTF

v_call: TRBV6-1
d_call: NA
clone_size: NA
j_call: TRBJ2-1
cdr3_nt: TGTGCCAGCAGTGAACCAGGGTATGGTGAGCAGTTCTTC
cdr3_aa: CASSEPGYGEQFF

v_call: TRBV7-3
d_call: NA
clone_size: NA
j_call: TRBJ2-1
cdr3_nt: TGTGCCAGCAGCTTGCAGGGGGGCGGAATCTACAATGAGCAGTTCTTC
cdr3_aa: CASSLQGGGIYNEQFF

v_call: TRBV5-6
d_call: NA
clone_size: NA
j_call: TRBJ1-1
cdr3_nt: TGTGCCAGCAGTACTTTAGGGGCAGGAGCTGAAGCTTTCTTT
cdr3_aa: CASSTLGAGAEAFF

v_call: TRBV6-1
d_call: NA
clone_size: NA
j_call: TRBJ2-5
cdr3_nt: TGTGCCAGCAGTGACACGGGGTGGGAGACCCAGTACTTC
cdr3_aa: CASSDTGWETQYF

v_call: TRBV6-1
d_call: NA
clone_size: NA
j_call: TRBJ1-6
cdr3_nt: TGTGCCAGCAGTGAAACTGGGGGGAGATCACCCCTCCACTTT
cdr3_aa: CASSETGGRSPLHF

v_call: TRBV7-3
d_call: TRBD1
clone_size: NA
j_call: TRBJ2-2
cdr3_nt: TGTGCCAGCAGTCAGGGACAGAGTAACACCGGGGAGCTGTTTTTT
cdr3_aa: CASSQGQSNTGELFF

v_call: TRBV30
d_call: TRBD1
clone_size: NA
j_call: TRBJ1-2
cdr3_nt: TGTGCCTGGTCTAGACAGGGTTCCTATGGCTACACCTTC
cdr3_aa: CAWSRQGSYGYTF

v_call: TRBV5-1
d_call: NA
clone_size: NA
j_call: TRBJ2-7
cdr3_nt: TGCGCCAGCAGCACTACAGGGCACGAGCAGTACTTC
cdr3_aa: CASSTTGHEQYF

v_call: TRBV19
d_call: NA
clone_size: NA
j_call: TRBJ1-5
cdr3_nt: TGTGCCAGTAGTCTTGAGGGTGGTCAGCCCCAGCATTTT
cdr3_aa: CASSLEGGQPQHF

v_call: TRBV9
d_call: NA
clone_size: once
j_call: TRBJ2-3
cdr3_nt: TGTGCCAGCAACGGTTTGAGCACAGATACGCAGTATTTT
cdr3_aa: CASNGLSTDTQYF

v_call: TRBV19
d_call: TRBD1
clone_size: once
j_call: TRBJ1-3
cdr3_nt: TGTGCCAGTAGAAGGACAGGGCTGTTCTCTGGAAACACCATATATTTT
cdr3_aa: CASRRTGLFSGNTIYF

v_call: TRBV5-1
d_call: TRBD1
clone_size: once
j_call: TRBJ1-5
cdr3_nt: TGCGCCAGCAGCGCGACAGGGGGCAATCAGCCCCAGCATTTT
cdr3_aa: CASSATGGNQPQHF

v_call: TRBV19
d_call: TRBD1
clone_size: NA
j_call: TRBJ1-2
cdr3_nt: TGTGCCAGTAGTATCTACCGACAGGGGGAAGGCGGCTACACCTTC
cdr3_aa: CASSIYRQGEGGYTF

v_call: TRBV29-1
d_call: TRBD1
clone_size: NA
j_call: TRBJ1-4
cdr3_nt: TGCAGCGTAACGACCGGGACAGGGTTTAATGAAAAACTGTTTTTT
cdr3_aa: CSVTTGTGFNEKLFF

v_call: TRBV11-3
d_call: NA
clone_size: NA
j_call: TRBJ1-1
cdr3_nt: TGTGCCAGCAGCTTAGTATCGGACACTGAAGCTTTCTTT
cdr3_aa: CASSLVSDTEAFF

v_call: TRBV5-4
d_call: TRBD2
clone_size: NA
j_call: TRBJ2-2
cdr3_nt: TGTGCCAGCAGCCACGGGGCTAGCGGAATCACCGGGGAGCTGTTTTTT
cdr3_aa: CASSHGASGITGELFF

v_call: TRBV28
d_call: NA
clone_size: NA
j_call: TRBJ1-5
cdr3_nt: TGTGCCAGCAGTTTTATCCTTCAGCCCCAGCATTTT
cdr3_aa: CASSFILQPQHF

v_call: TRBV4-1
d_call: NA
clone_size: once
j_call: TRBJ2-1
cdr3_nt: TGCGCCAGCAGCCAAGATTCAGACACCCACAATGAGCAGTTCTTC
cdr3_aa: CASSQDSDTHNEQFF

v_call: TRBV18
d_call: TRBD1
clone_size: once
j_call: TRBJ1-5
cdr3_nt: TGTGCCAGCTCACCAGGACAGGGCAATCAGCCCCAGCATTTT
cdr3_aa: CASSPGQGNQPQHF

v_call: TRBV7-2
d_call: TRBD1
clone_size: NA
j_call: TRBJ1-4
cdr3_nt: TGTGCCAGCAGCTTAGCACGCAGGGGGTATGATGAAAAACTGTTTTTT
cdr3_aa: CASSLARRGYDEKLFF

v_call: TRBV29-1
d_call: NA
clone_size: once
j_call: TRBJ1-1
cdr3_nt: TGCAGCGCCAGGGGATCGAACACTGAAGCTTTCTTT
cdr3_aa: CSARGSNTEAFF

v_call: TRBV7-2
d_call: NA
clone_size: NA
j_call: TRBJ1-5
cdr3_nt: TGTGCCAGCAGCTTAGCGGGGTTCAGGGATCAGCCCCAGCATTTT
cdr3_aa: CASSLAGFRDQPQHF

v_call: TRBV6-6
d_call: NA
clone_size: NA
j_call: TRBJ1-5
cdr3_nt: TGTGCCAGCGGGGGGGCACAGCCCCAGCATTTT
cdr3_aa: CASGGAQPQHF

v_call: TRBV7-2
d_call: TRBD1
clone_size: NA
j_call: TRBJ1-5
cdr3_nt: TGTGCCAGCAGCCCAGCCGGGACAGGGTTGGTCGCTAGTCAGCCCCAGCATTTT
cdr3_aa: CASSPAGTGLVASQPQHF

v_call: TRBV6-1
d_call: NA
clone_size: NA
j_call: TRBJ2-5
cdr3_nt: TGTGCCAGCAGTGAAGGGTGGAGTCAAGAGACCCAGTACTTC
cdr3_aa: CASSEGWSQETQYF

v_call: TRBV10-2
d_call: TRBD2
clone_size: NA
j_call: TRBJ2-7
cdr3_nt: TGCGCCAGCAGTGACGCCGGGACTAGCGGTACCTACGAGCAGTACTTC
cdr3_aa: CASSDAGTSGTYEQYF

v_call: TRBV3-1/TRBV3-2
d_call: NA
clone_size: NA
j_call: TRBJ1-5
cdr3_nt: TGTGCCAGCAGCCAAGCGTCAGGGGTTGGCAATCAGCCCCAGCATTTT
cdr3_aa: CASSQASGVGNQPQHF

v_call: TRBV6-5
d_call: TRBD1
clone_size: NA
j_call: TRBJ1-3
cdr3_nt: TGTGCCAGCAAAGGACAGGCCCCTCGAAACACCATATATTTT
cdr3_aa: CASKGQAPRNTIYF